This entry is about one T cell receptor (beta chain). The PCR employed 60 Vbeta primers together with 13 Jbeta primers. Profiled with immunoSEQ multiplex PCR; TCRdb holds only in-frame clones, not every one. The sample shows under 200,000 clones, around 85% of them seen only once. This sample stems from a study of cytomegalovirus exposure and HLA in healthy donors. Germline V lookup: CDR1 MNHNY, CDR2 SVGAGI (reference sequence). The V end lost 0 bases, the J end lost 3 bases, and 9 bases lay between the germline ends. This CDR3 contains 15 residues. The sequence came from a human donor in good health. Sequencing was done on a sample of PBMCs. V and J are TRBV6-6 and TRBJ1-5; no firm D call. Here the CDR3 reads CASSYSEGINQPQHF. The CDR3 bases are TGTGCCAGCAGTTACTCAGAGGGAATCAATCAGCCCCAGCATTTT.